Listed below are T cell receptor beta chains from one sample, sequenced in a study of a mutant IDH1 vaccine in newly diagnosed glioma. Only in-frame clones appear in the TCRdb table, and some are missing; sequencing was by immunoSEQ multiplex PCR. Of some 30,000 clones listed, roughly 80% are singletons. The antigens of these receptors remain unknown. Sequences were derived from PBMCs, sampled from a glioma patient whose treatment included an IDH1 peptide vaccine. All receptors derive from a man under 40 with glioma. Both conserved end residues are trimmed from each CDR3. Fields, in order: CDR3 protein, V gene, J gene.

ASSQGGQVLSGANVLT,TRBV4-2,TRBJ2-6
ASSSSLTGDYLSYEQY,TRBV5-1,TRBJ2-7
ASSLQGNTEAF,TRBV7-6,TRBJ1-1
ASSKEKGVRQDTEAF,TRBV21-1,TRBJ1-1
ASSLGDRQDGYT,TRBV28,TRBJ1-2
ASSKALWTDTYEQY,TRBV21-1,TRBJ2-7
ASSQDQGGSVTQY,TRBV4-1,TRBJ2-5
ASSLYPTGGTDTQY,TRBV5-1,TRBJ2-3
ASSGTSGVSYEQY,TRBV6-6,TRBJ2-7
SVDRLAGNNEQF,TRBV29-1,TRBJ2-1
ASSSTSGSLYNEQF,TRBV7-9,TRBJ2-1
ASSPRLPLDYT,TRBV7-9,TRBJ1-2
ASRSSGIDGYNEQF,TRBV6-6,TRBJ2-1
ASSLWDRGNTEAF,TRBV7-9,TRBJ1-1
ASSLAQDYYGYT,TRBV5-6,TRBJ1-2
ASSLQATNYGYT,TRBV28,TRBJ1-2
ASGVTGSLPTEAF,TRBV12-5,TRBJ1-1
ARTGGEQY,TRBV28,TRBJ2-7
ASSSVPPPTNEKLF,TRBV7-9,TRBJ1-4
ASSFSPAYEQY,TRBV7-2,TRBJ2-7
ASSLEGTDYEQY,TRBV5-1,TRBJ2-7
ASSRGLAGTGELF,TRBV18,TRBJ2-2
ASSQGEGGQGRDTIY,TRBV4-1,TRBJ1-3
SAGSGLEGNIQY,TRBV29-1,TRBJ2-4
ASSSSGSVGELF,TRBV10-2,TRBJ2-2
ASSLGNSVYQETQY,TRBV5-1,TRBJ2-5
ATSSQPGQGVNEQF,TRBV15,TRBJ2-1
ASSRETSGGLTKNIQY,TRBV18,TRBJ2-4
ASRGTSGNNEQF,TRBV6-6,TRBJ2-1
ASTRTGTGNYGYT,TRBV25-1,TRBJ1-2
ASSLCEQY,TRBV10-1,TRBJ2-7
AISPSGGLYT,TRBV10-3,TRBJ1-2
ASSRDRGGTEAF,TRBV11-2,TRBJ1-1
ASRLLGHEQF,TRBV21-1,TRBJ2-1
ASSFTGGGTGELF,TRBV5-4,TRBJ2-2
ASSYLGGEGTEAF,TRBV6-5,TRBJ1-1
ASSYPGQNQETQY,TRBV6-6,TRBJ2-5
ASSRHPNTGELF,TRBV25-1,TRBJ2-2
ASSTNRDRVGYT,TRBV27,TRBJ1-2